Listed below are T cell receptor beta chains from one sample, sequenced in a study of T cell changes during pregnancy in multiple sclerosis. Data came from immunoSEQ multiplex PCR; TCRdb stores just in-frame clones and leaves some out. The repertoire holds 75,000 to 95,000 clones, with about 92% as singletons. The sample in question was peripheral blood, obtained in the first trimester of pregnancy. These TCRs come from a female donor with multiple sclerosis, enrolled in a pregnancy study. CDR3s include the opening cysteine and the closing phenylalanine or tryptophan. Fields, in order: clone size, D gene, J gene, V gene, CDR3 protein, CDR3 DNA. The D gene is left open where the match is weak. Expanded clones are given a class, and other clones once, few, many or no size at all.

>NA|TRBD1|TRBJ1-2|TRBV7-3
CASSSGQNYGYTF
TGTGCCAGCAGCTCGGGACAGAACTATGGCTACACCTTC
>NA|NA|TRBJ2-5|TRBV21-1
CASSKVRASGSKETQYF
TGTGCCAGCAGCAAAGTAAGGGCTAGCGGGAGCAAGGAGACCCAGTACTTC
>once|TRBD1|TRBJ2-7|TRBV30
CAWSETGGEQYF
TGTGCCTGGAGCGAGACAGGGGGCGAGCAGTACTTC
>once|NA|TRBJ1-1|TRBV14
CASSQGRALNTEAFF
TGTGCCAGCAGCCAAGGTCGCGCTTTGAACACTGAAGCTTTCTTT
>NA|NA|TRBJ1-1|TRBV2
CASSGRVWNTEAFF
TGTGCCAGCAGTGGCAGGGTATGGAACACTGAAGCTTTCTTT
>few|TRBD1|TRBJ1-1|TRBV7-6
CASSFSFGQVNTEAFF
TGTGCCAGCAGCTTTTCCTTTGGACAGGTGAACACTGAAGCTTTCTTT
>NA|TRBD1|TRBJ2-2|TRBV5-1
CASSTDRGLGGELFF
TGCGCCAGCAGCACCGACAGGGGGCTTGGCGGGGAGCTGTTTTTT
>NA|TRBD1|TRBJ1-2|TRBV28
CASSLDRGRRGYTF
TGTGCCAGCAGTCTAGACAGGGGGCGACGTGGCTACACCTTC
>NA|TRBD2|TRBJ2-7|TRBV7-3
CASSLAGANYEQYF
TGTGCCAGCAGCTTAGCGGGAGCTAACTACGAGCAGTACTTC
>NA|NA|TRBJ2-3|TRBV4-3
CASSQDSPTDTQYF
TGCGCCAGCAGCCAAGATAGCCCGACAGATACGCAGTATTTT
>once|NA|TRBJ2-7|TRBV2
CASRTANSYEQYF
TGTGCCAGCCGGACTGCGAACTCCTACGAGCAGTACTTC
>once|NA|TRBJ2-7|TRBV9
CASSPGLTSQQYF
TGTGCCAGCAGCCCTGGCCTCACTAGCCAGCAGTACTTC
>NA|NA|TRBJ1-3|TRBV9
CASSVEGEDTIYF
TGTGCCAGCAGCGTAGAAGGGGAGGACACCATATATTTT
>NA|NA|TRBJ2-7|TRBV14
CASSYTGHRGTRSFEQYF
TGTGCCAGCAGCTATACGGGACATCGTGGGACCCGATCCTTCGAGCAGTACTTC
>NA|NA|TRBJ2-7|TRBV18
CASSPAGNEQYF
TGTGCCAGCTCACCAGCAGGGAACGAGCAGTACTTC
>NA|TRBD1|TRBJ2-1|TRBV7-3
CASGQGKSDEQFF
TGTGCCAGCGGACAGGGCAAGTCCGATGAGCAGTTCTTC
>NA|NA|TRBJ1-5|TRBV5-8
CASSPGRGASNQPQHF
TGTGCCAGCAGCCCCGGTCGGGGGGCGAGCAATCAGCCCCAGCATTTT
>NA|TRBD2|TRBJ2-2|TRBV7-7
CASSGLAVGELFF
TGTGCCAGCAGCGGACTAGCGGTCGGGGAGCTGTTTTTT
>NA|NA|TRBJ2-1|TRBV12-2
CASRSASRAGSSYNEQFF
TGTGCAAGTCGCTCTGCATCTAGGGCGGGCAGCTCCTACAATGAGCAGTTCTTC
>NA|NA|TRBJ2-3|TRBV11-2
CASSLLRGGGVSTDTQYF
TGTGCCAGCAGCTTGTTGCGGGGAGGAGGGGTTAGCACAGATACGCAGTATTTT